The present entry profiles one T cell receptor (beta chain) with its context. Its antigen is not known. The record originates from a study of blood T cells in healthy people across ages. Study conclusions and caveats: Getting older went along with TCR beta diversity per million T cells dropping roughly linearly. It was the long-lived donors that had more naive CD4+ cells and higher diversity than aged donors.

PCR was performed a second time for 7 to 11 cycles using a sample-barcoded 5' primer and a J-beta primer mix. Per-sample output comprised a minimum of 3 million paired-end reads containing CDR3. MiXCR, run by TCRdb on the 5' RACE reads, gives a single entry per CDR3 protein. The table has roughly 700,000 distinct CDR3 sequences, more than 40% seen once. Germline V gene sequence: CDR1 SQVTM, CDR2 ANQGSEA. The CDR3 runs to 13 residues. Trimming cost V 5 bases and J 7 bases, with 18 bases left between them. This chain joins TRBV29-1 and TRBJ2-7; D perhaps matches TRBD2 (6 bases). The specimen sequenced was blood. This receptor was obtained from a woman aged 60-75 years in good health. The CDR3 reads CSVLGGLHNEQYF. For the CDR3, the DNA is TGCAGCGTTCTGGGGGGTCTACACAATGAGCAGTACTTC.